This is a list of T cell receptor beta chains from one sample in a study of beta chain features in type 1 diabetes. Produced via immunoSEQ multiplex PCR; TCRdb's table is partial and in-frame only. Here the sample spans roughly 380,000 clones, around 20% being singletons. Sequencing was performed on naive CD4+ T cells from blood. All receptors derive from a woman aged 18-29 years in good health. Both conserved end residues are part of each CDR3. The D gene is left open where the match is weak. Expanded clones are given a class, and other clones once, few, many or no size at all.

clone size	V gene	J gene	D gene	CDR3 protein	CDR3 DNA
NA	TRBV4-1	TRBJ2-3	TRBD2	CASSQESSWTSGSPSTDTQYF	TGCGCCAGCAGCCAAGAATCGTCCTGGACTAGCGGGTCACCTTCCACAGATACGCAGTATTTT
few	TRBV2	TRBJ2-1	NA	CASLTGLTRPDEQFF	TGTGCCAGCCTAACGGGACTCACCAGACCGGATGAGCAGTTCTTC
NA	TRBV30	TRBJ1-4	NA	CAWSWQMNEKLFF	TGTGCCTGGAGTTGGCAGATGAATGAAAAACTGTTTTTT
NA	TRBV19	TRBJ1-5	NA	CASKSLVYSNQPQHF	TGTGCCAGTAAGAGTTTGGTTTACAGCAATCAGCCCCAGCATTTT
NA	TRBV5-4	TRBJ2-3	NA	CASTLRGSSADTQYF	TGTGCCAGCACCTTGAGGGGGAGCTCCGCAGATACGCAGTATTTT
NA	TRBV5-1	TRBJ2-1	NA	CASSLETVEFF	TGCGCCAGCAGCTTGGAGACAGTTGAGTTCTTC
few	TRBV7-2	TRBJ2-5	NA	CASSTRGREAQYF	TGTGCCAGCAGCACGCGGGGCAGAGAGGCCCAGTACTTC
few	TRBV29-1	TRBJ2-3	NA	CSLKRTTSTDTQYF	TGCAGCTTAAAACGGACAACTAGCACAGATACGCAGTATTTT
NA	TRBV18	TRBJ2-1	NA	CASSPQGDYNEQFF	TGTGCCAGCTCACCACAGGGGGACTACAATGAGCAGTTCTTC
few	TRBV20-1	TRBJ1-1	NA	CSARVRAEAFF	TGCAGTGCTAGAGTGCGGGCTGAAGCTTTCTTT
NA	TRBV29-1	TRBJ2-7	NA	CPNRGVYEQYF	TGCCCCAACCGCGGGGTCTACGAGCAGTACTTC
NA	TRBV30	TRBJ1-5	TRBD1	CAWTTGGVQPQHF	TGTGCCTGGACCACAGGGGGCGTTCAGCCCCAGCATTTT
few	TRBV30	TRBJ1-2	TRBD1	CAWSRTGGSDGYTF	TGTGCCTGGAGTAGGACAGGGGGCAGCGATGGCTACACCTTC
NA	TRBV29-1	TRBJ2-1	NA	CSANRVRNEQFF	TGCAGCGCCAACAGGGTGCGCAATGAGCAGTTCTTC
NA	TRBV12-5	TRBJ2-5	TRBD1	CASAPGQGGHQETQYF	TGTGCTAGTGCCCCCGGACAGGGAGGCCACCAAGAGACCCAGTACTTC
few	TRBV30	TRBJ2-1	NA	CAWSVGGTPREQFF	TGTGCCTGGAGTGTTGGGGGGACTCCGAGGGAGCAGTTCTTC
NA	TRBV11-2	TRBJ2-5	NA	CASSPGHRRGNQYF	TGTGCCAGCAGCCCAGGACACCGAAGGGGAAACCAGTACTTC
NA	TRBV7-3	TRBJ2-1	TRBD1	CASSSDRASYNEQFF	TGTGCCAGCAGCTCCGACAGGGCTTCCTACAATGAGCAGTTCTTC
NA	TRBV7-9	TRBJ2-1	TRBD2	CASSHIAGGPRNEQFF	TGTGCCAGCAGCCATATAGCGGGAGGGCCTAGGAATGAGCAGTTCTTC
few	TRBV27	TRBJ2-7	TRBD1	CASTRDRGDEQYF	TGTGCCAGCACCAGGGACAGGGGGGACGAGCAGTACTTC
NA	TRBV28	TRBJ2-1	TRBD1	CASRTGVTDEQFF	TGTGCCAGCAGGACAGGGGTAACGGATGAGCAGTTCTTC
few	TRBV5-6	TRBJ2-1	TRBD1	CASSPGTGGYEQFF	TGTGCCAGCAGCCCCGGGACAGGGGGCTATGAGCAGTTCTTC
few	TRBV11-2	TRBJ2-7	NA	CASSLGDRPYEQYF	TGTGCCAGCAGCTTAGGAGACAGACCCTACGAGCAGTACTTC
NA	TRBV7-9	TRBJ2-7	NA	CASSLATNSEQYF	TGTGCCAGCAGCTTAGCCACCAACTCCGAGCAGTACTTC
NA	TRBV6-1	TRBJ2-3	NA	CASSPYGGRGTQYF	TGTGCCAGCAGCCCCTATGGGGGGAGAGGCACGCAGTATTTT
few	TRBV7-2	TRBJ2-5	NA	CASSLYQETQYF	TGTGCCAGCAGTCTGTACCAAGAGACCCAGTACTTC
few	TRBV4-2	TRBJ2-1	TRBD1	CASSSGTVLFNEQFF	TGTGCCAGCAGCTCAGGGACAGTCTTATTCAATGAGCAGTTCTTC
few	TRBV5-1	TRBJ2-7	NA	CASSLAGRSSSYEQYF	TGCGCCAGCAGCTTGGCCGGCAGGTCGAGCTCCTACGAGCAGTACTTC
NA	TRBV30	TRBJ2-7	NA	CAWSVQAGPYEQYF	TGTGCCTGGAGTGTACAAGCGGGCCCCTACGAGCAGTACTTC